Sequencing of this T cell receptor (beta chain) was carried out in a study of cytomegalovirus exposure and HLA in healthy donors. Whole-study findings and limits: A prior analysis recorded that most TCR beta V segments were productive about 90% or about 30% of the time.

Use of 60 Vbeta and 13 Jbeta primers characterized the PCR. The table came from immunoSEQ multiplex PCR; TCRdb's copy has only in-frame clones and leaves some out. Of approximately 97,000 clones listed, 60% to 80% were seen once; the top ten hold around a tenth. Concerning this clone itself: Its antigen is still unknown. One junction end disagrees with the germline gene, perhaps due to a read error.

This sequence originates from a male donor in good health and CMV-seropositive. The specimen sequenced was PBMCs.

CDR3 region: CASSLSGHWAGDTGAFF. The CDR3 coding sequence is TGTGCCAGCAGTTTATCCGGACATTGGGCAGGAGACACTGGAGCTTTCTTT. V gene TRBV28 combines with J gene TRBJ1-1; TRBD1 might be the D (5 bases). The CDR3 is 17 residues long. Germline V gene lookup returns CDR1 MDHEN and CDR2 SYDVKM.